This TCR beta chain was identified in a study of blood T cell repertoires in COVID-19. Study details: In each case, the material was cDNA or gDNA derived from T cells, B-cell-depleted T cells, or PBMCs.

The CDR3 is made up of 17 amino acids. With 2 bases clipped from V and 3 bases from J, the junction kept 9 bases outside the gene matches. The germline gives CDR1 MNHEY, CDR2 SMNVEV (reference sequence). As processed by the authors: The assay estimated nucleated cells by amplifying reference gene primers. Repertoires were generated with immunoSEQ multiplex PCR, while TCRdb's copy carries only in-frame clones and drops some. V and J calls and clone size are those listed in that table; D and trimming were worked out from the DNA. The sample shows tens of thousands of clones, approximately 90% of them seen only once.

The clonotype comes from a human donor in a cohort sampled during active COVID-19. The chain couples TRBV27 to TRBJ1-5; 8 bases match TRBD1. The material sequenced was peripheral blood. The CDR3 region has the DNA TGTGCCAGCAGTTTAAGGGCAGGGGGCGCGTCCAATCAGCCCCAGCATTTT. Amino acid sequence: CASSLRAGGASNQPQHF.